These 24 T cell receptor beta chains were sequenced from one sample in a study of identical twins. TCRdb re-analysed the 5' RACE reads in MiXCR, keeping a single row per CDR3 protein. The sample carries 1,800,000 or so distinct CDR3 sequences, roughly 35% recorded once. The sequencing input was cord blood. The receptors shown here come from a newborn girl in good health.

The V and J genes are TRBV4-2 and TRBJ1-6; D gene uncertain. V lost 3 bases to trimming and J lost 7 bases, with 16 bases between them. CDR1 and CDR2 from the germline V gene are LGHNA and YNFKEQ. The CDR3 contains 16 residues. CDR3 in DNA: TGTGCCAGCAGCCACCCCGGGCCTGGGCGGAATTCACCCCTCCACTTT. It specifies CASSHPGPGRNSPLHF.

The gene calls are TRBV20-1 and TRBJ2-4; 7 bases match TRBD1. The DNA end is a closer match to TRBJ2-7, so the J assignment may be wrong. Germline CDR1 and CDR2: DFQATT and SNEGSKA (reference sequence). CDR3 length equals 11 residues. The CDR3 region is CSAKTGREQYF. The CDR3 nucleotides read TGCAGTGCGAAGACAGGGCGCGAGCAGTACTTC.

There are many counts of this clonotype. This CDR3 is CASSRRDSNEKLFF. The CDR3 DNA reads TGTGCCAGCAGCCGCCGGGACAGTAATGAAAAACTGTTTTTT. The chain is built from TRBV4-2 and TRBJ1-4; 7 bases align to TRBD1. This CDR3 has 14 amino acids. The junction had 3 bases not matched to a gene; V was cut back by 4 bases and J by 4 bases. Germline loops: CDR1 LGHNA, CDR2 YNFKEQ.

The chain employs TRBV7-8 and TRBJ2-4; 9 bases are a match to TRBD2. CDR3 length: 16 residues. Germline V gives CDR1 SGHVS, CDR2 FQNEAQ. J was trimmed by 1 base and V by 1 base; bases with no gene match: 2. CDR3 loop: CASSLVRGGAKNIQYF. The CDR3 nucleotides read TGTGCCAGCAGCTTAGTGCGGGGGGGTGCCAAAAACATTCAGTACTTC.

V is TRBV4-2 and J is TRBJ2-4, with D perhaps matching TRBD2 (5 bases). The J call could be wrong; TRBJ2-7 is a better fit for the DNA end. The V gene's germline CDR1 is LGHNA and CDR2 YNFKEQ. This CDR3 comprises 13 residues. The CDR3 sequence is CASSHGSSLEQYF. The CDR3, as DNA: TGTGCCAGCAGCCATGGGAGCTCTCTCGAGCAGTACTTC.

The rearrangement joins TRBV2 to TRBJ1-4, with 8 bases matching TRBD1. This CDR3 has 15 residues. Germline CDR1 is SNHLY and CDR2 is FYNNEI. V lost 7 bases, J lost 4 bases, and 8 bases stayed unmatched. The CDR3, as DNA: TGTGCCAGCACCCTTACAGGGGGGAGTAATGAAAAACTGTTTTTT. Translation gives CASTLTGGSNEKLFF.

About this clonotype itself: A much larger clone differs by one base, so this may be a read error. The chain links TRBV6-5 to TRBJ1-1, with D possibly TRBD1 on 5 matching bases. This CDR3 contains 11 residues. Germline CDR1 is MNHEY and CDR2 is SVGAGI. Here the CDR3 reads CASGYRTEAFF. Written as DNA, the CDR3 is TGTGCCAGCGGTTACAGGACTGAAGCTTTCTTT.

The rearrangement joins TRBV6-1 to TRBJ2-7; D is possibly TRBD1 (6 bases). Per germline, CDR1 MNHNS and CDR2 SASEGT. The CDR3 length is 14 residues. Trimming stripped 7 bases from V and 0 bases from J, with 13 bases between. The CDR3 loop reads CASKSYRDSYEQYF. DNA for the CDR3: TGTGCCAGCAAATCATACAGGGACTCCTACGAGCAGTACTTC.

V usage is TRBV5-1 and J usage is TRBJ2-1, with D possibly TRBD1 on 6 matching bases. The CDR3 is made up of 16 amino acids. V lost 2 bases and J lost 3, with 15 bases in between. Germline loops: CDR1 SGHRS, CDR2 YFSETQ. CDR3 sequence (DNA): TGCGCCAGCAGCTTAGTAGTAGACAGGTACTACAATGAGCAGTTCTTC. Amino acids: CASSLVVDRYYNEQFF.

This clonotype was picked up a small number of times. This sequence joins TRBV7-2 and TRBJ2-3; the match to TRBD2 covers 8 bases. CDR1 SGHTA and CDR2 FQGNSA come from the germline V gene. Trimming took 7 bases from V and 2 from J; bases not matched to a gene: 5. The CDR3 runs 14 residues. The CDR3 sequence: CASKPGGPTDTQYF. The CDR3 DNA follows: TGTGCCAGCAAACCGGGGGGGCCCACAGATACGCAGTATTTT.

The gene calls are TRBV29-1 and TRBJ2-7, with TRBD1 matching 10 bases. The V gene end was trimmed by 4 bases and the J gene end by 2 bases; junction bases not matched to a gene: 8. This CDR3 spans 15 amino acids. Germline V lookup: CDR1 SQVTM, CDR2 ANQGSEA. The CDR3 protein is CSVGGDRGRPYEQYF. In DNA, the CDR3 is TGCAGCGTTGGCGGAGACAGGGGGCGTCCCTACGAGCAGTACTTC.

This chain links TRBV7-2 with TRBJ2-7; 7 bases match TRBD1. This CDR3 is built from 14 residues. The germline CDR1 and CDR2 sequences are SGHTA and FQGNSA. The trim removed 3 bases at V and 6 bases at J, leaving 8 bases unmatched. CDR3 DNA sequence: TGTGCCAGCAGCTTCTTTAGGACAGGAGGCGAGCAGTACTTC. Its protein product is CASSFFRTGGEQYF. Full variable domain (remainder filled in from reference TRBV7-2 and TRBJ2-7): GAGVSQSPSNKVTEKGKDVELRCDPISGHTALYWYRQSLGQGLEFLIYFQGNSAPDKSGLPSDRFSAERTGGSVSTLTIQRTQQEDSAVYLCASSFFRTGGEQYFGPGTRLTVT.

This clonotype has only a few counts. Written as DNA, the CDR3 is TGTGCCAGCAGCTTAGTGGGACAGGGGAGGAACACCGGGGAGCTGTTTTTT. Encoded protein: CASSLVGQGRNTGELFF. The rearrangement uses TRBV7-8 and TRBJ2-2, with TRBD1 identical over 10 bases. V shed 1 base and J 1 base; nucleotides not matched to a gene: 3. This CDR3 region has 17 residues. The germline gives CDR1 SGHVS, CDR2 FQNEAQ.

The V call is TRBV5-6, the J call TRBJ2-1, with D unclear. The CDR3 has 16 amino acids. The germline CDR1 and CDR2 sequences are SGHDT and YYEEEE. Trimming took off 2 bases at V and 0 bases at J, with 12 bases between the two ends. The CDR3 coding sequence is TGTGCCAGCAGCTTTTTAGGGTCGAGCTCCTACAATGAGCAGTTCTTC. It encodes CASSFLGSSSYNEQFF.

The V gene is TRBV5-5, the J gene TRBJ1-6, with TRBD1 matching over 8 bases. This CDR3 has 15 amino acids. The J segment lost 10 bases and the V segment lost 4 bases, leaving 10 bases of the junction unmatched. Germline V gene lookup returns CDR1 SGHKS and CDR2 YYEKEE (reference sequence). The CDR3 reads CASSRDRGNGSPLHF. The CDR3 bases are TGTGCCAGCAGCCGAGACAGGGGCAACGGGTCACCCCTCCACTTT.

The rearrangement joins TRBV27 to TRBJ2-1, with 9 nucleotides matching TRBD2. Losses at the gene ends were 5 bases for V and 8 bases for J; bases not matched to a gene: 16. The CDR3 is made up of 17 amino acids. The germline gives CDR1 MNHEY, CDR2 SMNVEV (reference sequence). CDR3 bases: TGTGCCAGCAGTCCACTCTCGGTGGTAGCGGGAGTCTATGAGCAGTTCTTC. Its protein product is CASSPLSVVAGVYEQFF.

The chain couples TRBV28 to TRBJ2-4; 8 nucleotides match TRBD1. CDR1 and CDR2 from the germline V gene are MDHEN and SYDVKM. This CDR3 has 16 amino acids. Trimming removed 5 bases from V and 3 bases from J; junction bases left unmatched: 9. CDR3: CASSLQTGEGKNIQYF. The CDR3, as DNA: TGTGCCAGCAGTCTCCAGACAGGGGAAGGCAAAAACATTCAGTACTTC.

This chain links TRBV29-1 with TRBJ2-3; 11 bases agree with TRBD2. The CDR3 contains 20 residues. Per the germline V gene, CDR1 is SQVTM and CDR2 is ANQGSEA. With V trimmed by 0 bases and J by 3 bases, 17 bases remained unmatched. The CDR3 spells CSVEDRGIAGGIILTDTQYF. The DNA for the CDR3 is TGCAGCGTTGAAGACAGGGGGATAGCGGGAGGGATTATATTAACAGATACGCAGTATTTT.

This clonotype was seen once. An end of the junction differs from the germline gene, which may be a read error. The genes are TRBV11-2 and TRBJ2-4; 16 bases are a match to TRBD2. The germline gives CDR1 SGHAT, CDR2 FQNNGV. The CDR3 totals 19 residues. CDR3 sequence reads: CANSTAGLAGGIAKNIQYF. DNA for the CDR3: TGTGCCAACAGCACCGCGGGACTAGCGGGGGGGATAGCCAAAAACATTCAGTACTTC. Filled out from reference TRBV11-2 and TRBJ2-4, the complete variable domain reads EAGVAQSPRYKIIEKRQSVAFWCNPISGHATLYWYQQILGQGPKLLIQFQNNGVVDDSQLPKDRFSAERLKGVDSTLKIQPAKLEDSAVYLCANSTAGLAGGIAKNIQYFGAGTRLSVL.

This chain connects TRBV20-1 to TRBJ1-3; D perhaps matches TRBD1 (6 bases). Germline assignment: CDR1 DFQATT and CDR2 SNEGSKA (reference sequence). This CDR3 has 13 amino acids. V lost 6 bases, J lost 2 bases, and 11 bases lay in between. CDR3 loop: CSAPRQAGNTIYF. The CDR3 nucleotides read TGCAGTGCACCCCGACAGGCTGGAAACACCATATATTTT.

This clonotype was counted a few times. The V and J genes are TRBV21-1 and TRBJ2-3; whether TRBD1, the table's D call, matches the DNA was not checked. TRBV21-1 is a known pseudogene. The CDR3 runs to 13 residues. CDR3 nucleotide sequence: TGTGCCAGCAGCAAACCAGGGGAAGATACGCAGTATTTT. Encoded protein: CASSKPGEDTQYF.

A word on this clonotype: The germline gene is not matched at one end of the junction; a read error may be the cause. The chain carries TRBV9 and TRBJ2-3; D might be TRBD1 (6 bases). This CDR3 is 16 amino acids long. Germline CDR1 is SGDLS and CDR2 is YYNGEE. The CDR3 region has the DNA TGTGCCTGCAGCGTAGGAAGGGGGTCTAGCACAGATACGCAGTATTTT. The encoded protein is CACSVGRGSSTDTQYF. The whole variable domain, remainder taken from reference TRBV9 and TRBJ2-3, is DSGVTQTPKHLITATGQRVTLRCSPRSGDLSVYWYQQSLDQGLQFLIQYYNGEERAKGNILERFSAQQFPDLHSELNLSSLELGDSALYFCACSVGRGSSTDTQYFGPGTRLTVL.

The chain carries TRBV6-1 and TRBJ1-1; TRBD1 agrees at 7 bases. The junction had 4 bases not matched to a gene; V was cut back by 7 bases and J by 2 bases. Germline loops: CDR1 MNHNS, CDR2 SASEGT. This CDR3 has 13 residues. CDR3 in DNA: TGTGCCAGCAATTGGGACAGAAACACTGAAGCTTTCTTT. Translated, it gives CASNWDRNTEAFF.

This chain links TRBV29-1 with TRBJ1-2, with D uncertain. Looked up from germline, CDR1 is SQVTM and CDR2 is ANQGSEA. CDR3 length equals 11 residues. The V and J ends lost 4 bases and 4 bases respectively, with 7 bases between them. CDR3 sequence reads: CSVGSSYGYTF. Here the CDR3 DNA reads TGCAGCGTTGGGAGTTCCTATGGCTACACCTTC.